The TCR beta chain described here comes from a study of blood T cell repertoires in COVID-19. The overall study: Spain, Italy and the United States supplied samples that represented acute and convalescent COVID-19. PBMCs, B-cell-depleted T cells, or T cells were the source of the cDNA or gDNA that made up the material.

CDR1 MNHNS and CDR2 SASEGT come from the germline V gene. The CDR3 covers 13 residues. Remarks on this clone: One end of the junction fails to match germline, which may point to a read error.

As originally analysed: Reference gene primer amplification gave estimated nucleated cell counts. This table comes from immunoSEQ multiplex PCR, and its TCRdb copy is limited to in-frame clones, with some not included. V and J calls plus clone size are reproduced from that table; the DNA served to infer D and trimming. Of 52,000 or so clones in the sample, 90% are singletons; the top ten hold roughly 3.6%. The chain joins TRBV6-1 to TRBJ1-4; D unresolved. This sequence was found in a man over 45 with acute or convalescent COVID-19. Material: peripheral blood. The CDR3 DNA reads TGTGCCAGCAGTGAAGACCTTTCGAGGCCATTAACTTTT. It yields the protein CASSEDLSRPLTF.